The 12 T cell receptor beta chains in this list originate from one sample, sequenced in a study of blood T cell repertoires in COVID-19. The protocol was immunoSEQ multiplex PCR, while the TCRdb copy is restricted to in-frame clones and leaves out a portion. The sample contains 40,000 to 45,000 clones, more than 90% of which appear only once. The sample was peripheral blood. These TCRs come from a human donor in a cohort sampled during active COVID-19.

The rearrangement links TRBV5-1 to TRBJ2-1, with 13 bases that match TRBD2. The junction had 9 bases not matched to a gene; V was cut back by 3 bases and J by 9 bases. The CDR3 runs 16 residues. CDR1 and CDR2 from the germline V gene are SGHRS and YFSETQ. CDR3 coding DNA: TGCGCCAGCAGCTCTGGGACTAGCGGGATCTTGATTGAGCAGTTCTTC. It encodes CASSSGTSGILIEQFF. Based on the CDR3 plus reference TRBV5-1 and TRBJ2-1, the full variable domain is KAGVTQTPRYLIKTRGQQVTLSCSPISGHRSVSWYQQTPGQGLQFLFEYFSETQRNKGNFPGRFSGRQFSNSRSEMNVSTLELGDSALYLCASSSGTSGILIEQFFGPGTRLTVL.

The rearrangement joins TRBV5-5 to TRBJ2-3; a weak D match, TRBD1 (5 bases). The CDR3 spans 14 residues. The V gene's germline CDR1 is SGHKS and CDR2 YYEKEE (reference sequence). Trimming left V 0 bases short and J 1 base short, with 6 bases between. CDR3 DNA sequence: TGTGCCAGCAGCTTGGGGGGCCGCACAGATACGCAGTATTTT. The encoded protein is CASSLGGRTDTQYF.

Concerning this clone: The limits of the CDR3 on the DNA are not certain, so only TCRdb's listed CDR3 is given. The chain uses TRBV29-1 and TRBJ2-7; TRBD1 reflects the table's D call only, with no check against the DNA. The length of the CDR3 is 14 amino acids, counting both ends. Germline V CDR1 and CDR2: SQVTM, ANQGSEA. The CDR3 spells CSVVVGQGSYEQCF.

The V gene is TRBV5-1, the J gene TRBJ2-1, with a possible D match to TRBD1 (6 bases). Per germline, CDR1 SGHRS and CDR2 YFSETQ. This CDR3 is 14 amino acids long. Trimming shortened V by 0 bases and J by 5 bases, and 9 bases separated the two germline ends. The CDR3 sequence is CASSLGQVNNEQFF. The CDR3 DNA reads TGCGCCAGCAGCTTGGGACAGGTTAACAATGAGCAGTTCTTC.

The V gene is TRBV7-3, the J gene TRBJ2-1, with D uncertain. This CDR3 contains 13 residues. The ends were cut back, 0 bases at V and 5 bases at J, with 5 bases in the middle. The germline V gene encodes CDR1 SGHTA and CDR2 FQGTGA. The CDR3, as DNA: TGTGCCAGCAGCTTAACTTCGGACAATGAGCAGTTCTTC. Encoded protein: CASSLTSDNEQFF.

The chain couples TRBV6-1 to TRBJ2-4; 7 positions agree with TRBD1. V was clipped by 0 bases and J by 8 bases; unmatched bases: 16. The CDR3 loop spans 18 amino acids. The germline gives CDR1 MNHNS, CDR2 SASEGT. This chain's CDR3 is CASSEALLRTGDRDIQYF. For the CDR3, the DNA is TGTGCCAGCAGTGAAGCGCTTCTGAGAACAGGGGATAGGGACATTCAGTACTTC.

CDR3 loop: CASSRGLAGGLATQYF. Here the CDR3 DNA reads TGTGCCAGCAGCCGTGGACTAGCGGGGGGATTGGCGACCCAGTACTTC. The chain couples TRBV7-6 to TRBJ2-5; 14 bases align to TRBD2. Germline CDR1 SGHVS, CDR2 FNYEAQ. The CDR3 sequence is 16 residues long. Trimming at V came to 5 bases and at J to 7 bases, leaving 9 bases not matched to a gene.

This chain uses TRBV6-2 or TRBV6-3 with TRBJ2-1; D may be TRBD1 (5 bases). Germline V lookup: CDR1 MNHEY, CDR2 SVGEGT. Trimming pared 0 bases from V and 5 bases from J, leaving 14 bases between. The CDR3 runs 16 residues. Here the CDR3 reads CASSYSGRVVDNEQFF. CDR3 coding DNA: TGTGCCAGCAGTTACTCGGGCAGGGTGGTGGACAATGAGCAGTTCTTC.

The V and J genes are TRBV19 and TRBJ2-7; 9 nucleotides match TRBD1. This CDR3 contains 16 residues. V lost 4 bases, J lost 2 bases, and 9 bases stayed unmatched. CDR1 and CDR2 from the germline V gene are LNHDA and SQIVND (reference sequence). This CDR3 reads CASSKSGTGLTYEQYF. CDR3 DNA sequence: TGTGCCAGTAGTAAGTCCGGGACAGGGCTTACCTACGAGCAGTACTTC.

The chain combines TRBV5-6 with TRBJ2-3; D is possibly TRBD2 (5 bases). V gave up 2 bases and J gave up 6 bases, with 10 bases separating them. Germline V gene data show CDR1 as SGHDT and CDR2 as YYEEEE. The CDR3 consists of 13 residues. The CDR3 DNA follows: TGTGCCAGCAGCTTCGGGGTCGAGGATACGCAGTATTTT. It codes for CASSFGVEDTQYF. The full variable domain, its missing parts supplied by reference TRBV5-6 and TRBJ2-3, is DAGVTQSPTHLIKTRGQQVTLRCSPKSGHDTVSWYQQALGQGPQFIFQYYEEEERQRGNFPDRFSGHQFPNYSSELNVNALLLGDSALYLCASSFGVEDTQYFGPGTRLTVL.

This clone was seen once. CDR3 DNA: TGTGCCAGCAGTTTATCACAGGGGATAGGGGGCTACACCTTC. It translates to CASSLSQGIGGYTF. The chain employs TRBV28 and TRBJ1-2; 7 bases are shared with TRBD1. Per the germline V gene, CDR1 is MDHEN and CDR2 is SYDVKM. After removal of 1 base from V and 8 bases from J, the junction contained 7 bases not matched to a gene. This CDR3 contains 14 residues.

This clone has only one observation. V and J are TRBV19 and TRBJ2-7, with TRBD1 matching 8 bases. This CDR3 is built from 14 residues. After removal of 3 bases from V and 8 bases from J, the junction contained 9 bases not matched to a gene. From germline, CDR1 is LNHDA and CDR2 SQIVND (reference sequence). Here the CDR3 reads CASSIQGAWDKQYF. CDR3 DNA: TGTGCCAGTAGTATTCAGGGGGCCTGGGATAAGCAGTACTTC.